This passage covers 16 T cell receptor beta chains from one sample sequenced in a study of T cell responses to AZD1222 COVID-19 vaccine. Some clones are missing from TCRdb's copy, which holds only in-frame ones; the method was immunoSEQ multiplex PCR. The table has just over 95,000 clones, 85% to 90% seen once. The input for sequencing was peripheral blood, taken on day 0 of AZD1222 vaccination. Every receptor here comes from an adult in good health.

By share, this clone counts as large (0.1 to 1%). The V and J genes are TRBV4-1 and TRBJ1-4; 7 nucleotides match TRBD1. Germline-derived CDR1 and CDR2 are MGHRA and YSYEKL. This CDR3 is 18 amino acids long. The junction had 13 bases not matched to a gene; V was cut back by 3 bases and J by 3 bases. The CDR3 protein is CASSQDYRGVGPNEKLFF. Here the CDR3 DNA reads TGCGCCAGCAGCCAGGACTACAGGGGAGTGGGCCCTAATGAAAAACTGTTTTTT.

CDR3 in amino acids: CASSREPQGATNEKLFF. CDR3 bases: TGCGCCAGCAGCCGAGAGCCACAGGGTGCAACTAATGAAAAACTGTTTTTT. The V gene is TRBV4-1, the J gene TRBJ1-4, with D perhaps matching TRBD1 (6 bases). Trimming stripped 4 bases from V and 0 bases from J, with 15 bases between. Germline V CDR1 and CDR2: MGHRA, YSYEKL. This CDR3 region has 17 residues.

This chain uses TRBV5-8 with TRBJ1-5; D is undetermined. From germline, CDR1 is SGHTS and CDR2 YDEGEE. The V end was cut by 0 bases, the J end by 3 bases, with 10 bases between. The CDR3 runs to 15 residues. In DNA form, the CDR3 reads TGTGCCAGCAGCTTGGGACAACATACCAATCAGCCCCAGCATTTT. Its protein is CASSLGQHTNQPQHF.

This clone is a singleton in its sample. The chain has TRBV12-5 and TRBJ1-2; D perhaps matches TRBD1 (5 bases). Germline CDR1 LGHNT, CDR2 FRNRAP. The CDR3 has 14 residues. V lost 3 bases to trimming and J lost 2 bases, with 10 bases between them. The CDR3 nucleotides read TGTGCTAGTGGTTTTCAGCGGGGGAACTATGGCTACACCTTC. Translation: CASGFQRGNYGYTF.

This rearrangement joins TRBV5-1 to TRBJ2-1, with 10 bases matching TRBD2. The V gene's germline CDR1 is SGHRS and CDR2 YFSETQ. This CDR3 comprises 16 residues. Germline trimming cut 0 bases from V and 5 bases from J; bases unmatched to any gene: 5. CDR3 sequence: CASSLEAGGFNNEQFF. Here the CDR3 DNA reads TGCGCCAGCAGCTTGGAAGCGGGGGGGTTTAACAATGAGCAGTTCTTC.

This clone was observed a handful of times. This chain's CDR3 is CASGTGTSWENSYNEQFF. The CDR3 DNA sequence: TGTGCTAGTGGAACGGGGACTAGCTGGGAAAACTCCTACAATGAGCAGTTCTTC. The chain joins TRBV12-5 to TRBJ2-1, with 9 bases that match TRBD2. CDR3 size: 18 residues. Germline assignment: CDR1 LGHNT and CDR2 FRNRAP. Trimming removed 6 bases from V and 0 bases from J; junction bases left unmatched: 12.

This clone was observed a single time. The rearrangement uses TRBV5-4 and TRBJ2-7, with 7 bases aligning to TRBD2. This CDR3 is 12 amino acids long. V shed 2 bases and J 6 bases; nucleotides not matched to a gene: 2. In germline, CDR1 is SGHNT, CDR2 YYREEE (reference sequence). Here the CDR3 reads CASSFLAAEQYF. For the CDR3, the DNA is TGTGCCAGCAGCTTCCTAGCGGCCGAGCAGTACTTC.

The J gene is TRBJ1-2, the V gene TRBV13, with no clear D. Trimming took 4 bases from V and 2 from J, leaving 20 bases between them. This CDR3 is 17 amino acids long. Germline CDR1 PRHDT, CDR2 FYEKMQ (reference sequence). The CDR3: CASSSGATREGNYGYTF. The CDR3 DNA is TGTGCCAGCAGCTCGGGCGCTACCAGAGAAGGAAACTATGGCTACACCTTC.

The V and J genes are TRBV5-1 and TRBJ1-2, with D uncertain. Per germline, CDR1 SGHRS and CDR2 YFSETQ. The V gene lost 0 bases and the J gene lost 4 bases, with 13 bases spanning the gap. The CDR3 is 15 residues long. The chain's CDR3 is CASSLAAGLSYGYTF. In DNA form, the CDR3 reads TGCGCCAGCAGCTTGGCCGCGGGCCTCAGCTATGGCTACACCTTC.

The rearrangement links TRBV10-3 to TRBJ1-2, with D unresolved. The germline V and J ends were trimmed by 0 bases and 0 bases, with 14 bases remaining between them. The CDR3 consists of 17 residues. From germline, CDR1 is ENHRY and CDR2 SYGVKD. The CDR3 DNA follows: TGTGCCATCAGTGAGTCGTCGATCGAGGGAGCTAACTATGGCTACACCTTC. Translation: CAISESSIEGANYGYTF.

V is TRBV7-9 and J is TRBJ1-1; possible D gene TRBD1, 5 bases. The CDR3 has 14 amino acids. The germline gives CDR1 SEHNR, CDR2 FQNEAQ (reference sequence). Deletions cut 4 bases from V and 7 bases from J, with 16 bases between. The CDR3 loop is CASSSTGEWVEAFF. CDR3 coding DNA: TGTGCCAGCAGCTCGACGGGGGAGTGGGTTGAAGCTTTCTTT.

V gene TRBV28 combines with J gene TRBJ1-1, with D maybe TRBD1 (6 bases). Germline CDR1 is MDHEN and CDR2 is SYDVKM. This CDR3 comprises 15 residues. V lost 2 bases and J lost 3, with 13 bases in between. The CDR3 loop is CASSLRGDGDTEAFF. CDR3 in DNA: TGTGCCAGCAGTTTAAGGGGGGATGGGGACACTGAAGCTTTCTTT.

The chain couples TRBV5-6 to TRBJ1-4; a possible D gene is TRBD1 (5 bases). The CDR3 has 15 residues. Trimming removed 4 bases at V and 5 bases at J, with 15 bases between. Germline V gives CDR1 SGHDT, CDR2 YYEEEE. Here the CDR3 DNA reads TGTGCCAGCAGCCCGCGGAGGGACTTAAATGAAAAACTGTTTTTT. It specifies CASSPRRDLNEKLFF.

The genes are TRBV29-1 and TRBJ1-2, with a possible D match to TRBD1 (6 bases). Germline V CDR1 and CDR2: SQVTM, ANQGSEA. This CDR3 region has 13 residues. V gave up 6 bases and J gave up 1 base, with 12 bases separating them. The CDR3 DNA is TGCAGCGTCACGGCAGGGGTTAACTATGGCTACACCTTC. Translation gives CSVTAGVNYGYTF.

This CDR3 reads CASSWGQGATGELFF. CDR3 nucleotides: TGTGCCAGCAGCTGGGGGCAGGGGGCCACCGGGGAGCTGTTTTTT. This sequence joins TRBV5-8 and TRBJ2-2, with 8 nucleotides matching TRBD1. The V and J ends lost 3 bases and 4 bases, in that order; junction bases with no gene match: 5. CDR1 is SGHTS and CDR2 is YDEGEE in the germline V gene. The CDR3 is 15 residues long.

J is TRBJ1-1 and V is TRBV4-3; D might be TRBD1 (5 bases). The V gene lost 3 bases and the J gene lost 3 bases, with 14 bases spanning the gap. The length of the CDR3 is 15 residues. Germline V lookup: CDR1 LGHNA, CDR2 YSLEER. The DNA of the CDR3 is TGCGCCAGCAGCCACCTACGCGGGGGTGACACTGAAGCTTTCTTT. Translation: CASSHLRGGDTEAFF.